The source of this T cell receptor beta chain is a study of T cell repertoires in ileal Crohn's disease. Time point denoted: neoterminal ileum biopsy at postoperative endoscopy, about 6 months after surgery. Looked up from germline, CDR1 is SGHTA and CDR2 is FQGTGA. This CDR3 region has 14 residues. V was clipped by 2 bases and J by 0 bases, with 6 bases between them. On this clone itself: What it recognizes is unknown.

Study-wide results and limits: Clonality above 26.8% at surgery always came with endoscopic recurrence. Endoscopy was done a median about 6.8 months after surgery.

This table comes from immunoSEQ multiplex PCR, and its TCRdb copy is limited to in-frame clones, with some not included. This table has roughly 5,300 clones, approximately 80% appearing once. The sample comprised ileal tissue. This TCR was recovered from an adult with Crohn's disease. J is TRBJ2-3 and V is TRBV7-3; no clear D gene. CDR3 sequence: CASSLSHSTDTQYF. CDR3 DNA: TGTGCCAGCAGCTTATCTCACAGCACAGATACGCAGTATTTT.